The 25 T cell receptor beta chains listed next were all sequenced from one sample in a study of response to subunit inactivated influenza vaccine. TCRdb itself ran the RT-PCR reads through MiXCR, one entry per CDR3 protein. The table has 800,000 to 1,000,000 distinct CDR3 sequences, about 20% seen once. Sequenced here: PBMCs from blood, sampled roughly 5 days after vaccination. These TCRs come from a man aged 45-60 years who received an inactivated influenza vaccine.

The chain carries TRBV6-1 and TRBJ1-2; D is uncertain. The CDR3 runs 15 residues. Trimming removed 0 bases from V and 2 bases from J, with 10 bases in between. CDR1 and CDR2 from the germline V gene are MNHNS and SASEGT. Written as DNA, the CDR3 is TGTGCCAGCAGTGAAGCGCATTGGGGAAACTATGGCTACACCTTC. Translation gives CASSEAHWGNYGYTF.

V gene TRBV12-3 or TRBV12-4 combines with J gene TRBJ2-3; 10 bases fit TRBD1. V lost 6 bases to trimming and J lost 5 bases; unmatched junction nucleotides: 5. CDR3 length: 14 amino acids. The CDR3 nucleotides read TGTGCCAGCAGGGGTGGGACAGGGGTAGATACGCAGTATTTT. It yields the protein CASRGGTGVDTQYF.

Note on this clonotype: The junction and the germline gene differ at one end; a read error may be behind it. The chain joins TRBV5-1 to TRBJ2-3; 9 bases fit TRBD1. The CDR3 consists of 15 residues. Germline CDR1 and CDR2: SGHRS and YFSETQ. The CDR3 here is CASNLEDRGGGTQYF. CDR3 DNA: TGCGCCAGCAACTTGGAGGACAGGGGAGGCGGTACGCAGTATTTT. Looking up the rest from reference TRBV5-1 and TRBJ2-3 gives the full variable domain: KAGVTQTPRYLIKTRGQQVTLSCSPISGHRSVSWYQQTPGQGLQFLFEYFSETQRNKGNFPGRFSGRQFSNSRSEMNVSTLELGDSALYLCASNLEDRGGGTQYFGPGTRLTVL.

This clonotype has just a few counts. The chain links TRBV4-1 to TRBJ2-5, with TRBD1 matching 8 bases. This CDR3 comprises 16 residues. With V trimmed by 0 bases and J by 5 bases, 8 bases remained unmatched. Germline CDR1 and CDR2: MGHRA and YSYEKL. CDR3: CASSQDRTGGLETQYF. The CDR3 DNA sequence: TGCGCCAGCAGCCAAGATAGAACAGGGGGTTTGGAGACCCAGTACTTC.

This clonotype has ten or more counts. The chain joins TRBV12-3 or TRBV12-4 to TRBJ2-1; weak D call: TRBD2 (5 bases). V was pared by 5 bases and J by 0 bases, with 11 bases between. The length of the CDR3 is 15 residues. The CDR3 nucleotides read TGTGCCAGCAGTAGGACGGGAAGCTCCTACAATGAGCAGTTCTTC. Protein: CASSRTGSSYNEQFF.

In its sample, this clonotype was seen a few times. The chain couples TRBV29-1 to TRBJ2-7; 9 bases are a match to TRBD2. The ends lost 0 bases at V and 6 bases at J; junction bases unmatched: 12. Germline V gene lookup returns CDR1 SQVTM and CDR2 ANQGSEA. This CDR3 has 16 amino acids. The CDR3, as DNA: TGCAGCGTTGAAGATCGGCTAGCGGGGACCCTTTTCGAGCAGTACTTC. This codes for CSVEDRLAGTLFEQYF.

This clonotype was recorded a few times. The rearrangement joins TRBV5-6 to TRBJ1-1, with D perhaps TRBD1 (5 bases). The ends were cut back, 4 bases at V and 1 base at J, with 11 bases in the middle. Germline V lookup: CDR1 SGHDT, CDR2 YYEEEE. This CDR3 is built from 14 residues. Here the CDR3 DNA reads TGTGCCAGCAGCGTGGGGGTCCAGAACACTGAAGCTTTCTTT. This translates into CASSVGVQNTEAFF. The full variable domain, with the rest looked up from reference TRBV5-6 and TRBJ1-1, is DAGVTQSPTHLIKTRGQQVTLRCSPKSGHDTVSWYQQALGQGPQFIFQYYEEEERQRGNFPDRFSGHQFPNYSSELNVNALLLGDSALYLCASSVGVQNTEAFFGQGTRLTVV.

The V and J genes are TRBV6-2 or TRBV6-3 and TRBJ1-6, with unresolved D. Trimming left V 4 bases short and J 4 bases short, with 14 bases between. This CDR3 spans 16 amino acids. CDR1 is MNHEY, CDR2 SVGEGT, per germline. This chain's CDR3 is CASSWTVWGYNSPLHF. CDR3 DNA: TGTGCCAGCAGTTGGACTGTCTGGGGTTATAATTCACCCCTCCACTTT.

This clonotype has only a few counts. The gene calls are TRBV3-1 and TRBJ1-5; weak D call: TRBD1 (5 bases). V shed 0 bases and J shed 3 bases, with 9 bases lying between them. Germline CDR1 and CDR2: LGHDT and YNNKEL (reference sequence). This CDR3 spans 15 amino acids. CDR3 sequence reads: CASSQDYRNNQPQHF. CDR3 bases: TGTGCCAGCAGCCAAGATTACAGGAACAATCAGCCCCAGCATTTT.

There are a few counts of this clonotype. The chain joins TRBV2 to TRBJ2-7; TRBD2 is a possible D gene (7 bases). The CDR3 totals 16 residues. In germline, CDR1 is SNHLY, CDR2 FYNNEI. V shed 0 bases and J shed 5 bases, with 17 bases lying between them. The CDR3 DNA sequence: TGTGCCAGCAGTGAAGCGCGGGGGCGGATTTCCAACGAGCAGTACTTC. Its protein is CASSEARGRISNEQYF.

This clonotype was observed a few times. V gene TRBV6-5 combines with J gene TRBJ1-1; maybe TRBD1 (5 bases). From germline, CDR1 is MNHEY and CDR2 SVGAGI. This CDR3 region has 13 residues. V lost 6 bases to trimming and J lost 11 bases, with 19 bases between them. Written as DNA, the CDR3 is TGTGCCAGCAGATACGCTGACGGGGGGACGGCTTTCTTT. As protein: CASRYADGGTAFF.

CDR3: CSARSPAAFSYNEQFF. As DNA, the CDR3 is TGCAGTGCTAGAAGTCCAGCGGCTTTCTCCTACAATGAGCAGTTCTTC. The V call is TRBV20-1, the J call TRBJ2-1; a possible D gene is TRBD2 (5 bases). The germline gives CDR1 DFQATT, CDR2 SNEGSKA (reference sequence). Trimming took off 2 bases at V and 0 bases at J, with 14 bases between the two ends. The CDR3 contains 16 residues.

The sample holds a few counts of this clonotype. J is TRBJ1-1 and V is TRBV9, with no clear D. Germline V gives CDR1 SGDLS, CDR2 YYNGEE. The CDR3 totals 17 residues. V lost 3 bases, J lost 2 bases, and 20 bases lay in between. The CDR3 here is CASSATLGYGSNTEAFF. Here the CDR3 DNA reads TGTGCCAGCAGCGCAACCTTGGGGTACGGGTCCAACACTGAAGCTTTCTTT.

This clonotype was seen more than once but under ten times. The rearrangement links TRBV4-2 to TRBJ1-1; a possible D gene is TRBD1 (5 bases). Germline V lookup: CDR1 LGHNA, CDR2 YNFKEQ. The CDR3 is made up of 15 amino acids. V lost 1 base, J lost 0 bases, and 9 bases lay in between. CDR3 nucleotides: TGTGCCAGCAGCCAAGTGGGGGACCTGAACACTGAAGCTTTCTTT. Translation gives CASSQVGDLNTEAFF.

This clonotype was seen more than once but under ten times. The V gene is TRBV5-1, the J gene TRBJ2-1, with TRBD2 matching 10 bases. Germline V gene sequence: CDR1 SGHRS, CDR2 YFSETQ. Germline trimming cut 6 bases from V and 7 bases from J; bases unmatched to any gene: 7. The CDR3 length is 14 residues. The CDR3, as DNA: TGCGCCAGCACGGGACTAGCGTCGGGGAATGAGCAGTTCTTC. This translates into CASTGLASGNEQFF.

The chain recombines TRBV20-1 with TRBJ1-2; no clear D. Germline V lookup: CDR1 DFQATT, CDR2 SNEGSKA (reference sequence). The CDR3 runs 13 residues. Between the trimmed V and J ends, which lost 0 bases and 0 bases, there was a span of 5 bases. DNA of the CDR3: TGCAGTGCTAGAGATGCAGCTAACTATGGCTACACCTTC. Its translation is CSARDAANYGYTF.

This clonotype was found a few times. The gene calls are TRBV30 and TRBJ2-1; D unresolved. The V end lost 8 bases, the J end lost 6 bases, and 17 bases lay between the germline ends. The CDR3 covers 13 residues. CDR1 GTSNPN and CDR2 SVGIG come from the germline V gene (reference sequence). The CDR3 DNA is TGTGCCGGATGCCCAAAAGGCTCCAATGAGCAGTTCTTC. The encoded protein is CAGCPKGSNEQFF.

This clonotype was recorded a few times. V is TRBV6-1 and J is TRBJ2-1; 8 nucleotides match TRBD1. After removal of 7 bases from V and 8 bases from J, the junction contained 10 bases not matched to a gene. Germline loops: CDR1 MNHNS, CDR2 SASEGT. This CDR3 is built from 14 residues. Here the CDR3 reads CASKGDRGRDEQFF. Written as DNA, the CDR3 is TGTGCCAGCAAGGGAGACAGGGGACGAGATGAGCAGTTCTTC.

The chain is built from TRBV11-2 and TRBJ2-1; the match to TRBD2 covers 7 bases. The CDR3 covers 14 residues. Trimming cost V 3 bases and J 4 bases; bases outside gene matches: 3. Germline CDR1 is SGHAT and CDR2 is FQNNGV. The CDR3 loop reads CASSFERGYNEQFF. In DNA, the CDR3 is TGTGCCAGCAGCTTTGAGCGGGGTTACAATGAGCAGTTCTTC.

This clonotype was detected ten times or more. The CDR3 nucleotides are TGTGCCAGCAGTTTAGAACAGCGGTCCTACGAGCAGTACTTC. Its protein is CASSLEQRSYEQYF. The chain employs TRBV12-3 or TRBV12-4 and TRBJ2-7; TRBD2 might be the D (5 bases). Trimming took off 1 base at V and 1 base at J, with 8 bases between the two ends. The CDR3 loop spans 14 amino acids.

Notes on this clonotype: With a much larger clone just one base away, this may be a read error. This chain connects TRBV29-1 to TRBJ2-2; TRBD2 aligns across 9 bases. CDR3 length: 15 amino acids. Germline assignment: CDR1 SQVTM and CDR2 ANQGSEA. The CDR3 sequence is CSIEGLARYGGELFF. The CDR3, as DNA: TGCAGCATTGAAGGACTAGCGAGATATGGCGGGGAGCTGTTTTTT.

The rearrangement joins TRBV6-5 to TRBJ2-7, with D possibly TRBD1 on 6 matching bases. From germline, CDR1 is MNHEY and CDR2 SVGAGI. The CDR3 runs to 14 residues. Trimming cost V 4 bases and J 3 bases, with 13 bases left between them. The CDR3 is CASSFMGHYYEQYF. The CDR3 bases are TGTGCCAGCAGTTTTATGGGACACTACTACGAGCAGTACTTC.

This clonotype was picked up a small number of times. This chain joins TRBV20-1 and TRBJ1-2, with 8 positions matching TRBD1. Germline lookup yields CDR1 DFQATT and CDR2 SNEGSKA (reference sequence). CDR3 length: 14 residues. With V trimmed by 6 bases and J by 6 bases, 12 bases remained unmatched. CDR3 coding DNA: TGCAGTGCCGTAGGAAGGACAGGGTACCATGGCTACACCTTC. Amino acids: CSAVGRTGYHGYTF.

This chain joins TRBV7-8 and TRBJ2-1, with 7 bases aligning to TRBD1. In germline, CDR1 is SGHVS, CDR2 FQNEAQ. The CDR3 extends over 14 amino acids. V lost 6 bases to trimming and J lost 10 bases; unmatched junction nucleotides: 12. Here the CDR3 DNA reads TGTGCCAGCAGACTGGGACAGCAGAATGACGAGCAGTTCTTC. This codes for CASRLGQQNDEQFF.

The chain recombines TRBV4-1 with TRBJ2-3; TRBD2 agrees at 9 bases. The germline CDR1 and CDR2 sequences are MGHRA and YSYEKL. The V segment lost 3 bases and the J segment 6 bases; nucleotides outside the gene matches: 10. The CDR3 sequence is 16 residues long. CDR3 nucleotides: TGCGCCAGCAGCCAGCCGCGGCGGGGGGGCTCCGATACGCAGTATTTT. Residues: CASSQPRRGGSDTQYF.